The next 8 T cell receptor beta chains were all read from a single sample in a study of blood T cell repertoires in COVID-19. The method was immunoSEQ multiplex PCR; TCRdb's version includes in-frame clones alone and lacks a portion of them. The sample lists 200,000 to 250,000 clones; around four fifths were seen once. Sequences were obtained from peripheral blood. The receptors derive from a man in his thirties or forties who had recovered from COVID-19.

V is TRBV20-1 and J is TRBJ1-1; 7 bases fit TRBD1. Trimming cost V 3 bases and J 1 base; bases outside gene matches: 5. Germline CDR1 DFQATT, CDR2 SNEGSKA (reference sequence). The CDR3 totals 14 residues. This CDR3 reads CSASGTDWNTEAFF. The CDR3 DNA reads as TGCAGTGCTAGTGGGACAGACTGGAACACTGAAGCTTTCTTT.

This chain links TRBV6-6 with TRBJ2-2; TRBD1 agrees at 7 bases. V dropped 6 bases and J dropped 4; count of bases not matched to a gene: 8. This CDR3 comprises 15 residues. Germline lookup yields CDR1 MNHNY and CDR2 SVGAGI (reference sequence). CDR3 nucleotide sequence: TGTGCCAGCAGGACCGGGACAGACTTCACCGGGGAGCTGTTTTTT. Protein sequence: CASRTGTDFTGELFF.

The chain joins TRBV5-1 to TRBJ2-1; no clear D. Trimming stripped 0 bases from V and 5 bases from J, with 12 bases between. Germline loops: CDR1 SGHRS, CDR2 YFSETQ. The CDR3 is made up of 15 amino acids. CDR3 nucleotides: TGCGCCAGCAGCTTGGGTCCGCTCCGGGACAATGAGCAGTTCTTC. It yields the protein CASSLGPLRDNEQFF.

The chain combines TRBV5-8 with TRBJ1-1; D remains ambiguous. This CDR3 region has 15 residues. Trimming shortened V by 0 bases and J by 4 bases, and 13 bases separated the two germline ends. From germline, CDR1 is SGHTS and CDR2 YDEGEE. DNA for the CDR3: TGTGCCAGCAGCTTGGCCGGCTGGGAGGGCACTGAAGCTTTCTTT. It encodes CASSLAGWEGTEAFF. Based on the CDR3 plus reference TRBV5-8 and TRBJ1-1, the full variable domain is EAGVTQSPTHLIKTRGQQATLRCSPISGHTSVYWYQQALGLGLQFLLWYDEGEERNRGNFPPRFSGRQFPNYSSELNVNALELEDSALYLCASSLAGWEGTEAFFGQGTRLTVV.

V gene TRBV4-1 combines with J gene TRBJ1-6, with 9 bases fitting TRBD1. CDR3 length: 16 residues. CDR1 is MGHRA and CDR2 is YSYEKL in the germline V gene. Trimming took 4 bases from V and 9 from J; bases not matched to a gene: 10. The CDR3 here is CASSLDQGQGFSPLHF. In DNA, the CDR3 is TGCGCCAGCAGCCTAGACCAGGGACAGGGTTTTTCACCCCTCCACTTT.

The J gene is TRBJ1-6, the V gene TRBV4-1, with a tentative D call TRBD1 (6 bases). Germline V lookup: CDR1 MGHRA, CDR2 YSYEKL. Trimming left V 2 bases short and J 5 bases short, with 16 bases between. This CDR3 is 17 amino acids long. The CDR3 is CASSQPGTWRHNSPLHF. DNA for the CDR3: TGCGCCAGCAGCCAACCGGGGACATGGCGACATAATTCACCCCTCCACTTT.

Here the CDR3 DNA reads TGTGCCAGCACCCCCCGGGGGGGAAACACCATATATTTT. This encodes CASTPRGGNTIYF. The rearrangement joins TRBV2 to TRBJ1-3, with a possible D match to TRBD1 (5 bases). V was cut by 7 bases and J by 4 bases, with 11 bases left in between. The germline V gene encodes CDR1 SNHLY and CDR2 FYNNEI. The CDR3 covers 13 residues.

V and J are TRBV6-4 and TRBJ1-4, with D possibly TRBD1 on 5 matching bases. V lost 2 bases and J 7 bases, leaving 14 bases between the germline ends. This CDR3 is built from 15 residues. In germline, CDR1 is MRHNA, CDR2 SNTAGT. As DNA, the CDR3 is TGTGCCAGCAGTGACCCGGGGGGGGGTGTTGAAAAACTGTTTTTT. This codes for CASSDPGGGVEKLFF.